What follows are 23 T cell receptor beta chains derived from one specimen sequenced in a study of blood T cell repertoires in COVID-19. The table came from immunoSEQ multiplex PCR; TCRdb's copy has only in-frame clones and leaves some out. The sample lists tens of thousands of clones; roughly 80% were seen once. The sample was peripheral blood. Source of these receptors: a human donor in a cohort sampled during active or convalescent COVID-19.

The chain links TRBV7-2 to TRBJ1-3, with D tentatively TRBD1 (5 bases). The CDR3 totals 15 residues. Trimming stripped 3 bases from V and 1 base from J, with 10 bases between. CDR1 and CDR2 (germline): SGHTA, FQGNSA. This chain's CDR3 is CASSFGGASGNTIYF. The CDR3 DNA follows: TGTGCCAGCAGCTTCGGCGGGGCTTCTGGAAACACCATATATTTT.

The chain uses TRBV6-5 and TRBJ1-1, with D possibly matching TRBD1 (6 bases). The CDR3 consists of 15 residues. Looked up from germline, CDR1 is MNHEY and CDR2 is SVGAGI. The V gene lost 7 bases and the J gene lost 0 bases, with 15 bases spanning the gap. The CDR3 reads CASNREPTLNTEAFF. In DNA, the CDR3 is TGTGCCAGCAACAGGGAACCTACTTTGAACACTGAAGCTTTCTTT.

This clone was found once. The chain carries TRBV6-5 and TRBJ2-5, with TRBD2 as a possible D gene (6 bases). The V gene's germline CDR1 is MNHEY and CDR2 SVGAGI. The V end was cut by 6 bases, the J end by 9 bases, with 17 bases between. The CDR3 consists of 13 residues. The CDR3 DNA reads as TGTGCCAGCAGGGGACTGAGTACGGTGGCCCAGTACTTC. It translates to CASRGLSTVAQYF.

The chain joins TRBV6-5 to TRBJ1-1, with 9 bases lining up with TRBD1. The CDR3 length is 15 residues. The V and J ends lost 6 bases and 5 bases, in that order; junction bases with no gene match: 10. Germline V lookup: CDR1 MNHEY, CDR2 SVGAGI. CDR3 sequence: CASRPTGGSLTEAFF. CDR3 bases: TGTGCCAGCAGACCTACAGGGGGCTCTTTAACTGAAGCTTTCTTT.

The rearrangement uses TRBV11-1 and TRBJ2-7; TRBD2 agrees at 10 bases. Unmatched junction bases numbered 4, after V lost 4 bases and J lost 1 base. This CDR3 has 15 amino acids. Per the germline V gene, CDR1 is SGHAT and CDR2 is FQDESV (reference sequence). CDR3 bases: TGTGCCAGCAGCTCCCAAGCGGGGGGGTCCTACGAGCAGTACTTC. As protein: CASSSQAGGSYEQYF. The variable domain in full, completed from reference TRBV11-1 and TRBJ2-7, reads EAEVAQSPRYKITEKSQAVAFWCDPISGHATLYWYRQILGQGPELLVQFQDESVVDDSQLPKDRFSAERLKGVDSTLKIQPAELGDSAMYLCASSSQAGGSYEQYFGPGTRLTVT.

A single count supports this clone. V usage is TRBV13 and J usage is TRBJ2-2, with 9 bases that match TRBD1. In germline, CDR1 is PRHDT, CDR2 FYEKMQ (reference sequence). The CDR3 contains 16 residues. Trimming removed 7 bases from V and 2 bases from J; junction bases left unmatched: 8. CDR3 DNA sequence: TGTGCCAGCAAATACAGGGGGCGGCCTAACACCGGGGAGCTGTTTTTT. Translated: CASKYRGRPNTGELFF.

For this clone: This specimen includes other DNA sequences encoding the same CDR3. The genes are TRBV9 and TRBJ2-1, with 11 bases that match TRBD2. This CDR3 is built from 15 residues. Germline loops: CDR1 SGDLS, CDR2 YYNGEE. V lost 3 bases to trimming and J lost 3 bases; unmatched junction nucleotides: 2. The CDR3 here is CASSASGGSYNEQFF. The CDR3 region has the DNA TGTGCCAGCAGCGCTAGCGGGGGGAGCTACAATGAGCAGTTCTTC.

The J gene is TRBJ2-5, the V gene TRBV9; TRBD2 matches 9 bases. Germline loops: CDR1 SGDLS, CDR2 YYNGEE. Trimming removed 4 bases from V and 2 bases from J; junction bases left unmatched: 6. CDR3 length: 15 amino acids. The CDR3 spells CASSPQRGDQETQYF. The CDR3 DNA reads TGTGCCAGCAGCCCGCAGCGGGGGGATCAAGAGACCCAGTACTTC.

The chain has TRBV6-5 and TRBJ1-3, with TRBD1 identical over 7 bases. The V and J ends lost 4 bases and 2 bases, in that order; junction bases with no gene match: 5. CDR1 is MNHEY, CDR2 SVGAGI, per germline. The CDR3 contains 15 residues. The DNA of the CDR3 is TGTGCCAGCAGTTGGGACAGAGGGACTGGAAACACCATATATTTT. Translating gives CASSWDRGTGNTIYF.

The chain is built from TRBV2 and TRBJ1-5; 8 bases are shared with TRBD1. This CDR3 is built from 15 residues. V lost 6 bases, J lost 2 bases, and 6 bases stayed unmatched. Per germline, CDR1 SNHLY and CDR2 FYNNEI. CDR3 bases: TGTGCCAGCAGGCGCACAGGGGGGGGCAATCAGCCCCAGCATTTT. Translating it yields CASRRTGGGNQPQHF.

V gene TRBV24-1 combines with J gene TRBJ2-5, with 11 nucleotides matching TRBD1. Germline V gives CDR1 KGHDR, CDR2 SFDVKD. This CDR3 comprises 16 residues. The junction had 8 bases not matched to a gene; V was cut back by 4 bases and J by 5 bases. The CDR3 DNA reads TGTGCCACCAGTGACCCAGGGACAGGGGGTAGGGAGACCCAGTACTTC. Protein sequence: CATSDPGTGGRETQYF.

The table lists this clone with a count of one. The chain employs TRBV6-2 or TRBV6-3 and TRBJ1-2; D is ambiguous. The length of the CDR3 is 14 residues. Trimming cost V 5 bases and J 7 bases, with 17 bases left between them. Germline V CDR1 and CDR2: MNHEY, SVGEGT. DNA for the CDR3: TGTGCCAGCAGTCATGATTCCGGGATTGGTGGCTACACCTTC. Amino acids: CASSHDSGIGGYTF.

V is TRBV6-5 and J is TRBJ1-6; no firm D call. The V end was cut by 8 bases, the J end by 8 bases, with 13 bases between. Germline V gene sequence: CDR1 MNHEY, CDR2 SVGAGI. The CDR3 covers 13 residues. CDR3 DNA: TGTGCCAGCTCGACGGGGAATGATTCACCCCTCCACTTT. It translates to CASSTGNDSPLHF.

The rearrangement joins TRBV24-1 to TRBJ1-1, with D possibly TRBD1 on 5 matching bases. The CDR3 has 13 residues. Germline V gene sequence: CDR1 KGHDR, CDR2 SFDVKD. Between the trimmed V and J ends, which lost 0 bases and 5 bases, there was a span of 6 bases. CDR3 amino acids: CATSDLRGTEAFF. The DNA for the CDR3 is TGTGCCACCAGTGATTTGCGGGGGACTGAAGCTTTCTTT.

V is TRBV4-1 and J is TRBJ1-5; 7 bases line up with TRBD1. CDR1 MGHRA and CDR2 YSYEKL come from the germline V gene. After removal of 1 base from V and 3 bases from J, the junction contained 9 bases not matched to a gene. The CDR3 runs to 17 residues. The DNA of the CDR3 is TGCGCCAGCAGCCAAGGCACCGGGACAGACTACAATCAGCCCCAGCATTTT. Translating it yields CASSQGTGTDYNQPQHF.

The chain joins TRBV27 to TRBJ1-2; maybe TRBD1 (5 bases). CDR3 size: 16 residues. Germline lookup yields CDR1 MNHEY and CDR2 SMNVEV (reference sequence). V lost 4 bases and J lost 4, with 19 bases in between. The CDR3 bases are TGTGCCAGCAGTTGGGTTCCGTTTACAGGACGCTATGGCTACACCTTC. Protein: CASSWVPFTGRYGYTF.

V gene TRBV4-3 combines with J gene TRBJ2-1; D is ambiguous. CDR1 is LGHNA, CDR2 YSLEER, per germline. The CDR3 is 16 amino acids. Trimming stripped 0 bases from V and 6 bases from J, with 15 bases between. The CDR3 here is CASSQDPLTYSNEQFF. The DNA for the CDR3 is TGCGCCAGCAGCCAAGATCCCCTTACGTATAGCAATGAGCAGTTCTTC.

The rearrangement joins TRBV4-2 to TRBJ2-2; 7 positions agree with TRBD2. The CDR3 sequence is 15 residues long. Germline-derived CDR1 and CDR2 are LGHNA and YNFKEQ. Unmatched junction bases numbered 3, after V lost 1 base and J lost 4 bases. The CDR3 region is CASSQGTSSTGELFF. In DNA form, the CDR3 reads TGTGCCAGCAGCCAAGGGACTAGTTCCACCGGGGAGCTGTTTTTT.

As DNA, the CDR3 is TGTGCCTGTCTGCGGGGTACAGATACGCAGTATTTT. This sequence encodes CACLRGTDTQYF. The rearrangement joins TRBV12-3 or TRBV12-4 to TRBJ2-3; maybe TRBD2 (6 bases). The CDR3 is 12 residues long. Between the trimmed V and J ends, which lost 11 bases and 3 bases, there was a span of 12 bases.

V usage is TRBV3-1 (or the pseudogene TRBV3-2) and J usage is TRBJ2-2, with 10 positions matching TRBD1. This CDR3 is built from 15 residues. The ends lost 3 bases at V and 4 bases at J; junction bases unmatched: 2. CDR1 is LGHDT, CDR2 YNNKEL, per germline (reference sequence). CDR3 sequence reads: CASSQGQGSTGELFF. In nucleotides, the CDR3 is TGTGCCAGCAGCCAGGGACAGGGGTCCACCGGGGAGCTGTTTTTT.

The chain has TRBV18 and TRBJ1-2; 7 nucleotides line up with TRBD1. J was trimmed by 4 bases and V by 6 bases; bases with no gene match: 11. Germline CDR1 and CDR2: KGHSH and LQKENI. The CDR3 extends over 15 amino acids. CDR3 residues: CASSPDQGESYGYTF. CDR3 bases: TGTGCCAGCTCGCCGGACCAGGGGGAGAGCTATGGCTACACCTTC.

This clone showed up many times. This chain uses TRBV5-6 with TRBJ1-5, with D tentatively TRBD1 (6 bases). The CDR3 consists of 14 residues. CDR1 and CDR2 (germline): SGHDT, YYEEEE. Trimming pared 3 bases from V and 0 bases from J, leaving 7 bases between. For the CDR3, the DNA is TGTGCCAGCAGCTCAGGGGTTAGCAATCAGCCCCAGCATTTT. Translating it yields CASSSGVSNQPQHF.

The genes are TRBV5-6 and TRBJ2-3; the D is unclear. This CDR3 is built from 14 residues. The germline V gene encodes CDR1 SGHDT and CDR2 YYEEEE. Trimming left V 2 bases short and J 0 bases short, with 7 bases between. CDR3 in DNA: TGTGCCAGCAGCTTTCTCTTGAGCACAGATACGCAGTATTTT. Translating it yields CASSFLLSTDTQYF.